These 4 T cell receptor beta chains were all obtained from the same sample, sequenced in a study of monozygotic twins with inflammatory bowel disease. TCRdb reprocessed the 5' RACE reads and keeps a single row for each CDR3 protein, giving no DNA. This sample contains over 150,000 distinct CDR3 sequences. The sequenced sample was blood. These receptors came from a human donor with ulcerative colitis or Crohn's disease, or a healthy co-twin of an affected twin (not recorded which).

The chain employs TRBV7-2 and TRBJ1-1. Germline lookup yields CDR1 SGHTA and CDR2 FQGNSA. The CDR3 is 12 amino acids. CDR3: CASSRRADGAFF.

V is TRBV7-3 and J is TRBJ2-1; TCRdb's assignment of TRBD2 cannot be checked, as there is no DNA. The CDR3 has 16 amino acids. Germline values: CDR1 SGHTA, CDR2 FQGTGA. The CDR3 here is CASSLIASGSNNEQFF. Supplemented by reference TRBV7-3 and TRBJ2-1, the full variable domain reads GAGVSQTPSNKVTEKGKYVELRCDPISGHTALYWYRQSLGQGPEFLIYFQGTGAADDSGLPNDRFFAVRPEGSVSTLKIQRTERGDSAVYLCASSLIASGSNNEQFFGPGTRLTVL.

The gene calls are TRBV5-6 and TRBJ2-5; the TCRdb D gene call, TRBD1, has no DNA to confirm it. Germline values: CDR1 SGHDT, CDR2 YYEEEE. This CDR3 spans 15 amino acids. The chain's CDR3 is CASSLFLTDQETQYF.

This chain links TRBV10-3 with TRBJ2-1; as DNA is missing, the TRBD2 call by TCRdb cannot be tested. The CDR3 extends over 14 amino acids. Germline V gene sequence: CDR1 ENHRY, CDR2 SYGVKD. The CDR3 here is CAIGPTGARDEQFF.